The 32 T cell receptor beta chains listed next were all sequenced from one sample in a study of cytomegalovirus exposure and HLA in healthy donors. The PCR contained 60 Vbeta and 13 Jbeta primers. TCRdb's table, derived via immunoSEQ multiplex PCR, lists solely in-frame clones and lacks some. This table holds about 160,000 clones, roughly 89% found once. Sequencing used PBMCs. The source is a woman in her 30s in good health and CMV-seronegative.

CDR3 in amino acids: CASSLIQGRAFF. Written as DNA, the CDR3 is TGTGCCAGCAGTCTAATACAGGGGAGAGCTTTCTTT. The V call is TRBV6-5, the J call TRBJ1-1; 7 nucleotides line up with TRBD1. From germline, CDR1 is MNHEY and CDR2 SVGAGI. Trimming removed 5 bases from V and 10 bases from J; junction bases left unmatched: 7. The CDR3 is 12 residues long.

The CDR3 is CASSPTSGYSYEQYF. The CDR3 DNA reads TGCGCCAGCAGCCCTACTAGCGGGTACTCCTACGAGCAGTACTTC. The gene calls are TRBV5-1 and TRBJ2-7, with 9 bases that match TRBD2. V shed 4 bases, J shed 0 bases, and the junction held 5 bases outside the gene matches. The CDR3 sequence is 15 residues long. Germline V lookup: CDR1 SGHRS, CDR2 YFSETQ.

The chain combines TRBV6-1 with TRBJ1-1, with D unclear. V was trimmed by 3 bases and J by 4 bases, leaving 15 bases between them. This CDR3 has 15 amino acids. The germline CDR1 and CDR2 sequences are MNHNS and SASEGT. In nucleotides, the CDR3 is TGTGCCAGCAGTGAGGTTGACCGTAGGAGCACTGAAGCTTTCTTT. It is translated as CASSEVDRRSTEAFF.

This chain joins TRBV5-1 and TRBJ1-3; tentatively, D is TRBD1 (5 bases). Per germline, CDR1 SGHRS and CDR2 YFSETQ. V was shortened by 4 bases and J by 0 bases, with 14 bases between the two germline ends. CDR3 length: 16 residues. The CDR3 reads CASSPGVGSSGNTIYF. The CDR3 DNA sequence: TGCGCCAGCAGCCCGGGGGTAGGAAGCTCTGGAAACACCATATATTTT.

This rearrangement joins TRBV9 to TRBJ1-3, with TRBD1 matching over 9 bases. With 4 bases clipped from V and 0 bases from J, the junction kept 11 bases outside the gene matches. This CDR3 has 18 residues. CDR1 is SGDLS, CDR2 YYNGEE, per germline. CDR3 sequence: CASSRDRDSFFSGNTIYF. CDR3 sequence (DNA): TGTGCCAGCAGCCGGGACAGGGACTCCTTCTTCTCTGGAAACACCATATATTTT.

The chain is built from TRBV19 and TRBJ1-2; 8 bases agree with TRBD1. The germline V gene encodes CDR1 LNHDA and CDR2 SQIVND (reference sequence). V lost 6 bases, J lost 6 bases, and 6 bases stayed unmatched. The CDR3 has 13 amino acids. The CDR3 loop reads CASRTDRVDGYTF. The CDR3 DNA sequence: TGTGCCAGTAGGACGGACAGGGTGGATGGCTACACCTTC.

On this clone: One junction end does not reproduce the germline sequence, and a read error may be involved. V and J are TRBV15 and TRBJ2-7, with 10 nucleotides matching TRBD1. The CDR3 spans 16 residues. Germline CDR1 and CDR2: LNHNV and YYDKDF (reference sequence). The CDR3 region has the DNA TGTGCCACCAGGAGAGACGGACAGGGGGAAACCTACGAGCAGTACTTC. Translating gives CATRRDGQGETYEQYF.

V usage is TRBV7-2 and J usage is TRBJ2-5; maybe TRBD1 (6 bases). The CDR3 spans 14 residues. CDR1 and CDR2 from the germline V gene are SGHTA and FQGNSA. Trimming took 1 base from V and 5 from J, leaving 11 bases between them. The CDR3 coding sequence is TGTGCCAGCAGCTTAGTCCGCAGGGGTGAGACCCAGTACTTC. Its translation is CASSLVRRGETQYF.

In its sample, this clone was seen once. The identical CDR3 is also encoded by other nucleotide sequences in the sample. The V gene is TRBV7-8, the J gene TRBJ2-1; 13 nucleotides match TRBD2. From germline, CDR1 is SGHVS and CDR2 FQNEAQ. With 5 bases clipped from V and 6 bases from J, the junction kept 1 base outside the gene matches. The CDR3 loop spans 14 amino acids. CDR3 in DNA: TGTGCCAGCAGCCGGACTAGCGGGGGCAATGAGCAGTTCTTC. The encoded protein is CASSRTSGGNEQFF. The entire variable domain, with the rest obtained from reference TRBV7-8 and TRBJ2-1, is as follows: GAGVSQSPRYKVAKRGQDVALRCDPISGHVSLFWYQQALGQGPEFLTYFQNEAQLDKSGLPSDRFFAERPEGSVSTLKIQRTQQEDSAVYLCASSRTSGGNEQFFGPGTRLTVL.

V is TRBV11-2 and J is TRBJ1-2; 11 nucleotides line up with TRBD1. In germline, CDR1 is SGHAT, CDR2 FQNNGV. V gave up 0 bases and J gave up 4 bases; unmatched junction bases: 4. CDR3 length: 16 residues. The DNA of the CDR3 is TGTGCCAGCAGCTTAGATCGGGGACAGGGGGGCTATGGCTACACCTTC. Its translation is CASSLDRGQGGYGYTF.

V gene TRBV11-2 combines with J gene TRBJ2-1, with D maybe TRBD1 (5 bases). Between the trimmed V and J ends, which lost 1 base and 3 bases, there was a span of 13 bases. The V gene's germline CDR1 is SGHAT and CDR2 FQNNGV. This CDR3 spans 16 amino acids. This CDR3 is CASSLGARTSYNEQFF. CDR3 DNA sequence: TGTGCCAGCAGCTTAGGTGCTAGGACAAGCTACAATGAGCAGTTCTTC.

This chain uses TRBV11-2 with TRBJ2-6; 7 bases agree with TRBD1. The CDR3 covers 15 residues. With 6 bases clipped from V and 4 bases from J, the junction kept 6 bases outside the gene matches. Looked up from germline, CDR1 is SGHAT and CDR2 is FQNNGV. The CDR3 protein is CASRNRGTGANVLTF. The CDR3 DNA sequence: TGTGCCAGCAGGAACAGGGGAACCGGGGCCAACGTCCTGACTTTC.

This sequence joins TRBV5-1 and TRBJ2-4; D is perhaps TRBD1 (6 bases). Germline CDR1 reads SGHRS; CDR2 reads YFSETQ. The CDR3 totals 14 residues. Trimming left V 0 bases short and J 9 bases short, with 13 bases between. CDR3 loop: CASSLGRKDSIQYF. The DNA of the CDR3 is TGCGCCAGCAGCTTGGGCAGGAAGGACAGCATTCAGTACTTC.

The rearrangement uses TRBV14 and TRBJ2-1, with D maybe TRBD1 (8 bases). The V gene's germline CDR1 is SGHDN and CDR2 FVKESK. Trimming took off 0 bases at V and 0 bases at J, with 30 bases between the two ends. The CDR3 sequence is 23 residues long. CDR3 amino acids: CASSQDWTGQGGVLSSSYNEQFF. Here the CDR3 DNA reads TGTGCCAGCAGCCAAGATTGGACAGGGCAGGGAGGGGTCTTGTCTAGCTCCTACAATGAGCAGTTCTTC.

The chain couples TRBV7-2 to TRBJ1-5, with D hard to call. The CDR3 is 13 residues long. CDR1 and CDR2 from the germline V gene are SGHTA and FQGNSA. Trimming removed 5 bases from V and 8 bases from J, with 13 bases in between. For the CDR3, the DNA is TGTGCCAGCAGCCCCTCCGTAGTTGAGCCCCAGCATTTT. It codes for CASSPSVVEPQHF.

The genes are TRBV10-3 and TRBJ2-5, with TRBD2 as a possible D gene (5 bases). Trimming cost V 8 bases and J 7 bases, with 11 bases left between them. Germline CDR1 and CDR2: ENHRY and SYGVKD. This CDR3 region has 11 residues. The CDR3 is CAIGEGRTQYF. CDR3 DNA sequence: TGTGCCATCGGAGAAGGGAGGACCCAGTACTTC.

This clone has more than one count but fewer than ten. This CDR3 fails to terminate in the conserved phenylalanine or tryptophan, so it likely reflects a read error. The V gene is TRBV30, the J gene TRBJ1-1; D unresolved. This CDR3 comprises 14 residues. The germline V gene has CDR1 GTSNPN and CDR2 SVGIG (reference sequence). Deletions cut 2 bases from V and 5 bases from J, with 15 bases between. The CDR3 coding sequence is TGTGCCTGGAGTCCTGACCCACGGTGGACTGAAGCTTTCGTT. Its protein is CAWSPDPRWTEAFV.

A remark on this clone: One junction end does not reproduce the germline sequence, and a read error may be involved. The rearrangement uses TRBV7-2 and TRBJ2-3; D might be TRBD2 (6 bases). Germline-derived CDR1 and CDR2 are SGHTA and FQGNSA. This CDR3 contains 12 residues. The CDR3 sequence: CASSLRGGAVNF. DNA of the CDR3: TGTGCCAGCAGCTTAAGGGGAGGCGCCGTAAATTTT.

V usage is TRBV9 and J usage is TRBJ1-2; 7 bases line up with TRBD1. V lost 0 bases, J lost 6 bases, and 2 bases stayed unmatched. This CDR3 is 13 amino acids long. The germline V gene has CDR1 SGDLS and CDR2 YYNGEE. The CDR3 coding sequence is TGTGCCAGCAGCGTAGACAGGGGCCATGGCTACACCTTC. Translated: CASSVDRGHGYTF.

This clone was observed a single time. The CDR3 nucleotides are TGTGCCAGTAGTACAAGCCGGGAGCTGTTTTTT. Translated: CASSTSRELFF. The chain joins TRBV19 to TRBJ2-2, with no clear D. CDR1 is LNHDA and CDR2 is SQIVND in the germline V gene (reference sequence). The CDR3 covers 11 residues. The V end lost 4 bases, the J end lost 9 bases, and 6 bases lay between the germline ends.

This rearrangement joins TRBV27 to TRBJ2-1; the D is unclear. Germline V lookup: CDR1 MNHEY, CDR2 SMNVEV (reference sequence). V was clipped by 5 bases and J by 4 bases, with 18 bases between them. This CDR3 spans 16 amino acids. The chain's CDR3 is CASSLYLVASYNEQFF. The CDR3 nucleotides read TGTGCCAGCAGTCTATATCTAGTGGCCTCGTACAATGAGCAGTTCTTC.

The genes are TRBV4-1 and TRBJ2-7, with TRBD2 matching over 7 bases. This CDR3 has 13 amino acids. The J segment lost 6 bases and the V segment lost 3 bases, leaving 5 bases of the junction unmatched. CDR1 and CDR2 from the germline V gene are MGHRA and YSYEKL. CDR3 coding DNA: TGCGCCAGCAGCCACGCCGGGGGGTCCGAGCAGTACTTC. Residues: CASSHAGGSEQYF.

The chain carries TRBV7-9 and TRBJ1-3; 10 bases map to TRBD1. From germline, CDR1 is SEHNR and CDR2 FQNEAQ (reference sequence). V was pared by 2 bases and J by 4 bases, with 14 bases of the junction left unmatched. The CDR3 is made up of 19 amino acids. The CDR3 spells CASSLIFRDRGRRGNTIYF. As DNA, the CDR3 is TGTGCCAGCAGCTTAATTTTTCGCGACAGGGGGCGCCGAGGAAACACCATATATTTT. The full variable domain, rest sourced from reference TRBV7-9 and TRBJ1-3, is DTGVSQNPRHKITKRGQNVTFRCDPISEHNRLYWYRQTLGQGPEFLTYFQNEAQLEKSRLLSDRFSAERPKGSFSTLEIQRTEQGDSAMYLCASSLIFRDRGRRGNTIYFGEGSWLTVV.

The chain links TRBV5-4 to TRBJ1-1; unclear D gene. The CDR3 consists of 14 residues. The germline gives CDR1 SGHNT, CDR2 YYREEE (reference sequence). V dropped 2 bases and J dropped 7 bases, with 15 bases sitting between them. The CDR3 spells CASSLAMDRGEAFF. The CDR3 coding sequence is TGTGCCAGCAGCTTAGCCATGGATCGGGGTGAAGCTTTCTTT.

This chain links TRBV27 with TRBJ1-6; the D gene is possibly TRBD1 (5 bases). Germline V gene sequence: CDR1 MNHEY, CDR2 SMNVEV (reference sequence). V gave up 2 bases and J gave up 9 bases, with 17 bases separating them. The CDR3 extends over 16 amino acids. The CDR3 sequence: CASSLRALRQISPLHF. CDR3 DNA: TGTGCCAGCAGTTTAAGGGCCCTAAGACAGATTTCACCCCTCCACTTT.

This chain connects TRBV29-1 to TRBJ2-6, with D possibly being TRBD2 (5 bases). V lost 6 bases and J 3 bases, leaving 15 bases between the germline ends. The CDR3 sequence is 15 residues long. CDR1 and CDR2 (germline): SQVTM, ANQGSEA. CDR3: CSVTRLAGGANVLTF. CDR3 sequence (DNA): TGCAGCGTAACTAGACTCGCAGGTGGGGCCAACGTCCTGACTTTC. The full variable domain, its missing parts supplied by reference TRBV29-1 and TRBJ2-6, is SAVISQKPSRDICQRGTSLTIQCQVDSQVTMMFWYRQQPGQSLTLIATANQGSEATYESGFVIDKFPISRPNLTFSTLTVSNMSPEDSSIYLCSVTRLAGGANVLTFGAGSRLTVL.

The genes are TRBV19 and TRBJ2-1, with D possibly matching TRBD2 (6 bases). The CDR3 contains 14 residues. Looked up from germline, CDR1 is LNHDA and CDR2 is SQIVND (reference sequence). V shed 1 base and J shed 5 bases, with 9 bases lying between them. The CDR3 DNA follows: TGTGCCAGTAGTATAGGAGGCGGGAACAATGAGCAGTTCTTC. It codes for CASSIGGGNNEQFF. Full variable domain (remainder filled in from reference TRBV19 and TRBJ2-1): DGGITQSPKYLFRKEGQNVTLSCEQNLNHDAMYWYRQDPGQGLRLIYYSQIVNDFQKGDIAEGYSVSREKKESFPLTVTSAQKNPTAFYLCASSIGGGNNEQFFGPGTRLTVL.

The rearrangement uses TRBV11-2 and TRBJ2-1, with 11 bases identical to TRBD2. This CDR3 region has 16 residues. J was trimmed by 6 bases and V by 3 bases; bases with no gene match: 7. Looked up from germline, CDR1 is SGHAT and CDR2 is FQNNGV. CDR3 nucleotides: TGTGCCAGCAGCTTGTATGAGGGACTAGCGGCCAATGAGCAGTTCTTC. Translating it yields CASSLYEGLAANEQFF.

This clone was recorded a few times. The J gene is TRBJ2-7, the V gene TRBV5-6, with D possibly being TRBD1 (5 bases). This CDR3 has 14 residues. Trimming left V 2 bases short and J 2 bases short, with 11 bases between. CDR1 is SGHDT and CDR2 is YYEEEE in the germline V gene. Here the CDR3 reads CASSFDSLPYEQYF. The CDR3 DNA sequence: TGTGCCAGCAGCTTTGACAGCCTTCCCTACGAGCAGTACTTC.

This chain uses TRBV7-9 with TRBJ2-1; 10 bases are a match to TRBD2. The V gene's germline CDR1 is SEHNR and CDR2 FQNEAQ (reference sequence). The trim removed 5 bases at V and 8 bases at J, leaving 6 bases unmatched. This CDR3 is built from 14 residues. The CDR3 is CASSRSGGAYEQFF. The DNA of the CDR3 is TGTGCCAGCAGCAGGAGCGGGGGGGCCTATGAGCAGTTCTTC.

The chain uses TRBV6-5 and TRBJ1-2, with 8 positions matching TRBD1. J gave up 7 bases and V 4 bases, and 11 bases lay outside the gene matches. CDR1 and CDR2 from the germline V gene are MNHEY and SVGAGI. This CDR3 is 15 amino acids long. The chain's CDR3 is CASSLWSAGGGGYTF. The CDR3 DNA sequence: TGTGCCAGCAGTTTGTGGTCTGCAGGGGGCGGTGGCTACACCTTC.

This clone was found once. J is TRBJ2-2 and V is TRBV2; D possibly corresponds to TRBD1 (6 bases). CDR1 is SNHLY and CDR2 is FYNNEI in the germline V gene. The CDR3 has 16 residues. The germline V and J ends were trimmed by 5 bases and 1 base, with 14 bases remaining between them. In DNA form, the CDR3 reads TGTGCCAGCAGTTCTATGACAGGATTGAACACCGGGGAGCTGTTTTTT. This codes for CASSSMTGLNTGELFF.